The T cell receptor (beta chain) described here comes from a study of blood T cells in healthy people across ages. Trimming removed 3 bases at V and 4 bases at J, with 18 bases between. Germline lookup yields CDR1 SEHNR and CDR2 FQNEAQ (reference sequence). This CDR3 has 16 amino acids. In its sample, this clonotype was seen once. Its antigen is as yet unknown. Primers used in a second PCR of about 6 to 11 cycles were a sample-barcoded 5' primer and a J-beta primer mix. TCRdb independently ran MiXCR on the 5' RACE reads; one entry per CDR3 protein. The profile covers hundreds of thousands of distinct CDR3 sequences, with around 20% appearing a single time and 3.5% to 4% taken by the ten largest. Study observations and caveats: Significant beta diversity loss was already apparent by age around 40, declining roughly linearly.

The chain recombines TRBV7-9 with TRBJ2-5; maybe TRBD1 (5 bases). The sequence was collected from a man between 65 and 85 years old in good health. The sequenced sample consisted of blood. The CDR3 coding sequence is TGTGCCAGCAGCTTCTTTGGGGCGCAACCTGGAGAGACCCAGTACTTC. The encoded protein is CASSFFGAQPGETQYF.